A selection of T cell receptor beta chains follows, all from one sample in a study of cytomegalovirus exposure and HLA in healthy donors. Libraries were prepared by immunoSEQ multiplex PCR; TCRdb keeps only in-frame clonotypes and omits some of them. The sample holds about 160,000 clones, roughly 85% seen once. Sequences were obtained from PBMCs. The receptors stem from a woman aged 45-65 years in good health and CMV-seropositive. The CDR3 runs from the conserved cysteine through the conserved F or W. The order of the fields is D gene, clone size, V gene, J gene, CDR3 DNA, CDR3 protein. D genes are given only for firm matches. Not every row has a clone size; where given, it reads once, few, many or a size class.

D: TRBD2; size: NA; V: TRBV30; J: TRBJ2-1; DNA: TGTGCCTGGAGCTTCGGGGGGGCTTACAATGAGCAGTTCTTC; CDR3: CAWSFGGAYNEQFF
D: NA; size: NA; V: TRBV28; J: TRBJ2-1; DNA: TGTGCCAGCAGTCCCTCCGGTGGGAGCTCCTACAATGAGCAGTTCTTC; CDR3: CASSPSGGSSYNEQFF
D: TRBD1; size: NA; V: TRBV27; J: TRBJ1-5; DNA: TGTGCCAGCAGGAAGACAGGGGCGCTGAATCAGCCCCAGCATTTT; CDR3: CASRKTGALNQPQHF
D: NA; size: NA; V: TRBV4-1; J: TRBJ1-1; DNA: TGCGCCAGCAGCCTGTACCTCTCGACATATACTGAAGCTTTCTTT; CDR3: CASSLYLSTYTEAFF
D: TRBD1; size: NA; V: TRBV19; J: TRBJ2-1; DNA: TGTGCCAGTAGTAGGGGACAGGGGGTTAATGAGCAGTTCTTC; CDR3: CASSRGQGVNEQFF
D: TRBD2; size: once; V: TRBV10-3; J: TRBJ2-1; DNA: TGTGCCATCAGTGAGTCGTATAGCGGGGGGCTTCTTCCTTACAATGAGCAGTTCTTC; CDR3: CAISESYSGGLLPYNEQFF
D: NA; size: NA; V: TRBV7-2; J: TRBJ2-7; DNA: TGTGCCAGCAGCCTAAGCCCAGGGGTGGGAGAGCAGTACTTC; CDR3: CASSLSPGVGEQYF
D: NA; size: once; V: TRBV7-2; J: TRBJ1-3; DNA: TGTGCCAGCAGCTTACTTCAGGGGACCGACGGAAACACCATATATTTT; CDR3: CASSLLQGTDGNTIYF
D: NA; size: NA; V: TRBV29-1; J: TRBJ2-7; DNA: TGCAGCGCTCGGGACTTAACCTACGAGCAGTACTTC; CDR3: CSARDLTYEQYF
D: NA; size: NA; V: TRBV19; J: TRBJ1-1; DNA: TGTGCCAGTAGTATAATTGTGCAGGGGGAAGCTTTCTTT; CDR3: CASSIIVQGEAFF
D: NA; size: NA; V: TRBV6-5; J: TRBJ1-1; DNA: TGTGCCAGCAGTTACTCGTCCGGGGGGGACACTGAAGCTTTCTTT; CDR3: CASSYSSGGDTEAFF
D: NA; size: NA; V: TRBV5-1; J: TRBJ1-5; DNA: TGCGCCAGCAGCTGGGACATCAATCAGCCCCAGCATTTT; CDR3: CASSWDINQPQHF
D: NA; size: NA; V: TRBV5-1; J: TRBJ1-1; DNA: TGCGCCAGCAGCTTTGTGGGCAGGAACACTGAAGCTTTCTTT; CDR3: CASSFVGRNTEAFF
D: NA; size: NA; V: TRBV29-1; J: TRBJ1-1; DNA: TGCAGCGTTATAGAGCTGAACACTGAAGCTTTCTTT; CDR3: CSVIELNTEAFF
D: TRBD1; size: NA; V: TRBV9; J: TRBJ2-7; DNA: TGTGCCAGCAGCCCGACCGGGACAGAGTACGAGCAGTACTTC; CDR3: CASSPTGTEYEQYF
D: NA; size: NA; V: TRBV4-1; J: TRBJ2-3; DNA: TGCGCCAGCAGCCAAAAGCTCACTACAGGGCCAGATACGCAGTATTTT; CDR3: CASSQKLTTGPDTQYF
D: NA; size: once; V: TRBV7-6; J: TRBJ1-2; DNA: TGTGCCAGCAGTCTTATTAGGGCGGTACCGGGATCTTATGGCTACACCTTC; CDR3: CASSLIRAVPGSYGYTF
D: NA; size: NA; V: TRBV7-2; J: TRBJ2-5; DNA: TGTGCCAGCAGCCCTCTGGGGGCGGCGGCTCAGTACTTC; CDR3: CASSPLGAAAQYF
D: NA; size: NA; V: TRBV9; J: TRBJ1-5; DNA: TGTGCCAGCAGCGTAGAACCCACAGGACAGCCCCAGCATTTT; CDR3: CASSVEPTGQPQHF
D: NA; size: NA; V: TRBV7-2; J: TRBJ1-2; DNA: TGTGCCAGCAGCTTAGAGTTGGGGGCTCGGACCTTC; CDR3: CASSLELGARTF
D: NA; size: NA; V: TRBV2; J: TRBJ1-1; DNA: TGTGCCAGCTCGTTGGTGGCAGCTGAAGCTTTCTTT; CDR3: CASSLVAAEAFF
D: TRBD1; size: NA; V: TRBV7-6; J: TRBJ1-3; DNA: TGTGCCAGCAGCCCACCAGGGACAGGGGGCCGAAGCTCTGGAAACACCATATATTTT; CDR3: CASSPPGTGGRSSGNTIYF
D: TRBD1; size: NA; V: TRBV19; J: TRBJ2-2; DNA: TGTGCCAGTAGTAACAGGGGAACCGGGGAGCTGTTTTTT; CDR3: CASSNRGTGELFF
D: NA; size: few; V: TRBV10-3; J: TRBJ2-2; DNA: TGTGCCATCAGTGGGGGACTTAACACCGGGGAGCTGTTTTTT; CDR3: CAISGGLNTGELFF
D: NA; size: NA; V: TRBV19; J: TRBJ2-2; DNA: TGTGCCAGTAGGAACCGAGAGGAGCTGTTTTTT; CDR3: CASRNREELFF
D: NA; size: NA; V: TRBV27; J: TRBJ1-1; DNA: TGTGCCAGCAGCCTATCCGCCTACACTGAAGCTTTCTTT; CDR3: CASSLSAYTEAFF
D: NA; size: NA; V: TRBV2; J: TRBJ2-2; DNA: TGTGCCAGCAGTCCAGGGGGGCAGAACACCGGGGAGCTGTTTTTT; CDR3: CASSPGGQNTGELFF
D: NA; size: NA; V: TRBV6-6; J: TRBJ1-4; DNA: TGTGCCAGCAGTCCCTACAATGAAAAACTGTTTTTT; CDR3: CASSPYNEKLFF
D: TRBD1; size: NA; V: TRBV6-5; J: TRBJ1-5; DNA: TGTGCCAGCAGTTACTCGGGGACAGGGAATCAGCCCCAGCATTTT; CDR3: CASSYSGTGNQPQHF
D: NA; size: few; V: TRBV2; J: TRBJ1-1; DNA: TGTGCCAGCAGTGGTGGGGAGGGGTCCACTGAAGCTTTCTTT; CDR3: CASSGGEGSTEAFF
D: TRBD1; size: NA; V: TRBV2; J: TRBJ1-1; DNA: TGTGCCAGCAGAGGACTAACGTCCGGGACAGGACCTGAAGCTTTCTTT; CDR3: CASRGLTSGTGPEAFF
D: TRBD2; size: once; V: TRBV7-6; J: TRBJ2-2; DNA: TGTGCCAGCAGCTTAGCGCGTACTAGCGGGACCGGGGAGCTGTTTTTT; CDR3: CASSLARTSGTGELFF
D: TRBD1; size: NA; V: TRBV18; J: TRBJ1-4; DNA: TGTGCCAGCTCACCACCCGGACAGGGAGGTGAAAAACTGTTTTTT; CDR3: CASSPPGQGGEKLFF
D: TRBD2; size: NA; V: TRBV18; J: TRBJ2-3; DNA: TGTGCCAGCTCACCTATAGCGGGGGGGAGCACAGATACGCAGTATTTT; CDR3: CASSPIAGGSTDTQYF
D: NA; size: NA; V: TRBV5-6; J: TRBJ1-1; DNA: TGTGCCAGCAGCGCAATACAGGGTCGTGAAGCTTTCTTT; CDR3: CASSAIQGREAFF
D: TRBD1; size: NA; V: TRBV27; J: TRBJ1-5; DNA: TGTGCCAGCAGCCCATGGGGACTCGTCGGACAGGGCGGCCAGCCCCAGCATTTT; CDR3: CASSPWGLVGQGGQPQHF
D: NA; size: NA; V: TRBV28; J: TRBJ1-6; DNA: TGTGCCAGCAGTGCAGGAATGGTGAATTCACCCCTCCACTTT; CDR3: CASSAGMVNSPLHF
D: TRBD1; size: NA; V: TRBV19; J: TRBJ2-7; DNA: TGTGCCAGTAGTCCCAGGACAGGCAACTACGAGCAGTACTTC; CDR3: CASSPRTGNYEQYF
D: NA; size: NA; V: TRBV30; J: TRBJ2-5; DNA: TGTGCCTGGGGGGAGGTTAGGGAGACCCAGTACTTC; CDR3: CAWGEVRETQYF
D: NA; size: once; V: TRBV19; J: TRBJ2-1; DNA: TGTGCCAGTATGGGGGGGCTAGGAGGGCGGGAGCAGTTCTTC; CDR3: CASMGGLGGREQFF
D: TRBD2; size: NA; V: TRBV5-1; J: TRBJ2-3; DNA: TGCGCCAGCAGCCCCGGGACGCTAGCGGACGGGCAGGGAGATACGCAGTATTTT; CDR3: CASSPGTLADGQGDTQYF
D: TRBD2; size: few; V: TRBV4-3; J: TRBJ2-3; DNA: TGCGCCAGCAGCCAAGCGCTAGCGGGGGGGCCGGGGACGCAGTATTTT; CDR3: CASSQALAGGPGTQYF
D: TRBD2; size: NA; V: TRBV5-4; J: TRBJ2-5; DNA: TGTGCCAGCAGCTTGATGGAAAAAGGGGAGGGGACCCAGTACTTC; CDR3: CASSLMEKGEGTQYF
D: TRBD1; size: NA; V: TRBV7-9; J: TRBJ1-4; DNA: TGTGCCAGCAGCCTATGGACAGGGGGAAGGCCAACTAATGAAAAACTGTTTTTT; CDR3: CASSLWTGGRPTNEKLFF
D: TRBD1; size: NA; V: TRBV29-1; J: TRBJ2-5; DNA: TGCAGCGTTGCGAAACAGGGGGCTGGAGAGACCCAGTACTTC; CDR3: CSVAKQGAGETQYF
D: NA; size: NA; V: TRBV4-1; J: TRBJ2-3; DNA: TGCGCCAGCAGCCAAGGGGGGGTAACCACAGATACGCAGTATTTT; CDR3: CASSQGGVTTDTQYF
D: NA; size: NA; V: TRBV13; J: TRBJ2-3; DNA: TGTGCCAGCAGCTTACGGTCGACTAGGGGTTTTTGGTTT; CDR3: CASSLRSTRGFWF
D: NA; size: NA; V: TRBV7-9; J: TRBJ1-2; DNA: TGTGCCAGCAGCCCACTCGACTACAGAGATGGCTACACCTTC; CDR3: CASSPLDYRDGYTF